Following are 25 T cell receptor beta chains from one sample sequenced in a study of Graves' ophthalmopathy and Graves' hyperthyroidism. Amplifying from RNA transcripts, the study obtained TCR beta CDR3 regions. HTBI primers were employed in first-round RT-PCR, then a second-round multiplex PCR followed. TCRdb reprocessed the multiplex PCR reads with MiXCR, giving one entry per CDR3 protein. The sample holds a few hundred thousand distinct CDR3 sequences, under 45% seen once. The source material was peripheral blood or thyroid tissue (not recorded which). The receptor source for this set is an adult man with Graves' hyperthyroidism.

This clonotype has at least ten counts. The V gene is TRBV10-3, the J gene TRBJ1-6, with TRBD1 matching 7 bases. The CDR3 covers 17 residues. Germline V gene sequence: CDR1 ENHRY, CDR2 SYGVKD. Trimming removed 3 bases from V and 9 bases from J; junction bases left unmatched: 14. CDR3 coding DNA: TGTGCCATCAGTGAAACGTGGGACAGTCGCACTGGTTCACCCCTCCACTTT. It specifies CAISETWDSRTGSPLHF.

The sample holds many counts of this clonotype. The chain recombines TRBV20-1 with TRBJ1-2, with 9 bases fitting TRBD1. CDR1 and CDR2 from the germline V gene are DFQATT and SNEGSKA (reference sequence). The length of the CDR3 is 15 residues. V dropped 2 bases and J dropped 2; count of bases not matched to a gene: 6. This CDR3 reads CSARIPGQGNYGYTF. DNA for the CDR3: TGCAGTGCTAGAATACCGGGACAGGGAAACTATGGCTACACCTTC.

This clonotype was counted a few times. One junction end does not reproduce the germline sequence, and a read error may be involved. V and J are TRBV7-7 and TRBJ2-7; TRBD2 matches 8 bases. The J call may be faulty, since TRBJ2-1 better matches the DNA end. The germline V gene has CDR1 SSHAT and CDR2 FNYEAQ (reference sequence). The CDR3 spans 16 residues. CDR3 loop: CASSLGLAGNYNEQFF. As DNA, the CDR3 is TGTGCTAGCAGCTTAGGCCTAGCGGGCAATTACAATGAGCAGTTCTTC.

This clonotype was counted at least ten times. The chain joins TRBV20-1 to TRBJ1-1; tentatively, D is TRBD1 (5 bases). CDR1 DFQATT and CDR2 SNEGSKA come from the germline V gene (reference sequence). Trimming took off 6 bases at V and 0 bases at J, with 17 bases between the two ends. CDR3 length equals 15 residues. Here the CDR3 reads CSARLGQSMNTEAFF. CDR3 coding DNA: TGCAGTGCCAGGTTGGGGCAGAGTATGAACACTGAAGCTTTCTTT.

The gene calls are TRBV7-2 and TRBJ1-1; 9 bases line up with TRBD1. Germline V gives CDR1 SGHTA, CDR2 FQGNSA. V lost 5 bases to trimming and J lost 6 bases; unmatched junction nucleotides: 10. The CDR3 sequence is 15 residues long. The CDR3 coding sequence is TGTGCCAGCAGCCCTGGCCGGGACAGGGTGTCTGAAGCTTTCTTT. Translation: CASSPGRDRVSEAFF.

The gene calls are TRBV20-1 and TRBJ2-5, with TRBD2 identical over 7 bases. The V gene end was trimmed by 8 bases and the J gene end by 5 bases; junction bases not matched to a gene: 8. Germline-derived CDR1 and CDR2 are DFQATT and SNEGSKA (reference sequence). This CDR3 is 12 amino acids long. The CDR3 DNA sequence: TGCAGTCCGTACTGGGGGGGGGAGACCCAGTACTTC. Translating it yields CSPYWGGETQYF.

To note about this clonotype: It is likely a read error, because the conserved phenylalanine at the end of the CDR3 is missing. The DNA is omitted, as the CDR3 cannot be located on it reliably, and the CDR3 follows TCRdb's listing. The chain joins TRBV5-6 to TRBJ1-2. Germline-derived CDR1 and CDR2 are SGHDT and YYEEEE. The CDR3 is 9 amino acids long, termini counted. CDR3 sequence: CASSLGGSV.

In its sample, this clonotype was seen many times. The CDR3: CASRAFTSYEQYF. CDR3 bases: TGTGCCAGCAGGGCGTTCACTTCCTACGAGCAGTACTTC. This rearrangement joins TRBV6-5 to TRBJ2-7, with D uncertain. This CDR3 is 13 amino acids long. V dropped 6 bases and J dropped 1 base, with 10 bases sitting between them. In germline, CDR1 is MNHEY, CDR2 SVGAGI.

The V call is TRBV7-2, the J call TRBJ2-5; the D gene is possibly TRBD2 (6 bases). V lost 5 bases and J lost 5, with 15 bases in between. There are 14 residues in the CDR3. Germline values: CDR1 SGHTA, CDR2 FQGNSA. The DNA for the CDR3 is TGTGCCAGCAGCAGTGGCAGGGAGGACGAGACCCAGTACTTC. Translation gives CASSSGREDETQYF.

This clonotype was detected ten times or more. The CDR3 protein is CASSTVRAGAQETQYF. The CDR3 DNA is TGTGCCAGTAGTACCGTCCGGGCAGGAGCCCAAGAGACCCAGTACTTC. The gene calls are TRBV19 and TRBJ2-5; D not resolved. Germline lookup yields CDR1 LNHDA and CDR2 SQIVND (reference sequence). V was clipped by 4 bases and J by 1 base, with 16 bases between them. This CDR3 spans 16 amino acids.

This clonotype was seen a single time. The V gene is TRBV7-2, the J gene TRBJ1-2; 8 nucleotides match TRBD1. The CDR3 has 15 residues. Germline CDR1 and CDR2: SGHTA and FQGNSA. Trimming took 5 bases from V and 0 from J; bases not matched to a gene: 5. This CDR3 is CASSPGQAANYGYTF. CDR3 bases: TGTGCCAGCAGCCCGGGACAGGCGGCTAACTATGGCTACACCTTC.

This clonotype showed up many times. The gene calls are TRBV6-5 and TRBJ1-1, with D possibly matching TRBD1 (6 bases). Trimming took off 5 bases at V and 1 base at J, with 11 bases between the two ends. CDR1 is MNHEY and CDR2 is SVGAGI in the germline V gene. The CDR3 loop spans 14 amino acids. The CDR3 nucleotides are TGTGCCAGCAGTCCTGAACAGGGGAACACTGAAGCTTTCTTT. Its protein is CASSPEQGNTEAFF.

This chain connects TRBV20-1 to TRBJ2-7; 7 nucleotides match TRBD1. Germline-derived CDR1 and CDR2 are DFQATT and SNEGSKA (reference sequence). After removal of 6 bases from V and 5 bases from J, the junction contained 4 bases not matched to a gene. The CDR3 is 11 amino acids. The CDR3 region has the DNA TGCAGTGCAAAACAGGGGAACGAGCAGTACTTC. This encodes CSAKQGNEQYF.

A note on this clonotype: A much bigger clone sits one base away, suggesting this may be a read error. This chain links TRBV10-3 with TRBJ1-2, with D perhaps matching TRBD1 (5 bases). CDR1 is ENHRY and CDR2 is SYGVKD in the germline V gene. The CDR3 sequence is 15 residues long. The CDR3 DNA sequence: TGTGCCAGCAGTACCGCCGTAGGGGCAATGTATGGCTACACCTTC. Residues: CASSTAVGAMYGYTF.

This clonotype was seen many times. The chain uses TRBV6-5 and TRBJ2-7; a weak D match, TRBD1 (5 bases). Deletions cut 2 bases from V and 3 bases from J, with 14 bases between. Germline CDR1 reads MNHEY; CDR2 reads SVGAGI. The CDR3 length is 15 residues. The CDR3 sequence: CASSYDLGQGYEQYF. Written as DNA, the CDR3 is TGTGCCAGCAGTTACGACTTGGGGCAGGGCTACGAGCAGTACTTC.

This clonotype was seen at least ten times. CDR3: CAISESWTGNTGELFF. In DNA form, the CDR3 reads TGTGCCATCAGTGAGTCATGGACAGGGAACACCGGGGAGCTGTTTTTT. This rearrangement joins TRBV10-3 to TRBJ2-2; TRBD1 agrees at 7 bases. CDR1 and CDR2 from the germline V gene are ENHRY and SYGVKD. The CDR3 covers 16 residues. Trimming cost V 0 bases and J 1 base; bases outside gene matches: 2.

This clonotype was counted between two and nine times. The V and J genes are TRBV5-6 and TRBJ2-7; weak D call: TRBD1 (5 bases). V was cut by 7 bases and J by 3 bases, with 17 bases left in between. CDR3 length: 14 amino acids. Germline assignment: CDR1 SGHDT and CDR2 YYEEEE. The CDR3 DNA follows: TGTGCCAGCGAGATCTCGGGTCAGGGCTACGAGCAGTACTTC. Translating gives CASEISGQGYEQYF.

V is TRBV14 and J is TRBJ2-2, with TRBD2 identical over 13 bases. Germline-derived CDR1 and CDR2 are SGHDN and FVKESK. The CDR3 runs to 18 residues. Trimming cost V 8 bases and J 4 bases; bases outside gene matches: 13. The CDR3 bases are TGTGCCAGCCAGCGACTAGCGGGAGGAGTGGGTGCCACCGGGGAGCTGTTTTTT. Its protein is CASQRLAGGVGATGELFF.

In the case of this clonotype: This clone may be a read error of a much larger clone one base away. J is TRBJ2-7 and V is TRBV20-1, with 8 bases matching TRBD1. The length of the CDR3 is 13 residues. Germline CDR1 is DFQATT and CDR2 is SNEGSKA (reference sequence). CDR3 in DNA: TGCAGTGCTCCCCAGGGGGCAGGCTACGAGCAGTCCTTC. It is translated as CSAPQGAGYEQSF.

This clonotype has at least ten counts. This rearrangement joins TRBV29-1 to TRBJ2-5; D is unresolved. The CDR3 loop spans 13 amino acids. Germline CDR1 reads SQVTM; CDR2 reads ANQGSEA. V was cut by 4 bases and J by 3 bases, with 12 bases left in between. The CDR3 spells CSVAGFGEETQYF. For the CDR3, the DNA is TGCAGCGTTGCCGGGTTTGGGGAAGAGACCCAGTACTTC.

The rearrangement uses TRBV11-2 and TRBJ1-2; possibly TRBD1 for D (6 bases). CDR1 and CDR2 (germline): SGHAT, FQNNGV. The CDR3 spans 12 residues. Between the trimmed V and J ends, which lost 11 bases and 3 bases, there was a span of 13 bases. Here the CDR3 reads CAWRGGYYGYTF. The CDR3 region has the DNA TGTGCCTGGAGAGGGGGATACTATGGCTACACCTTC.

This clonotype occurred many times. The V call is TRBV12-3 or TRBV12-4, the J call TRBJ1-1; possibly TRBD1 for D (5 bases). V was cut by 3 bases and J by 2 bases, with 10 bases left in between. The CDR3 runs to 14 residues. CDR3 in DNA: TGTGCCAGCAGTTTCTCAGGGTCTAACACTGAAGCTTTCTTT. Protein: CASSFSGSNTEAFF.

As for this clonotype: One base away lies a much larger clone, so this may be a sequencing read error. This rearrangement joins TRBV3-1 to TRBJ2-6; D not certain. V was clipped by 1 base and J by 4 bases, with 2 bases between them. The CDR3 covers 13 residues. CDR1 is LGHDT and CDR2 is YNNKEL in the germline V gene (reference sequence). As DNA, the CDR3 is TGTGCCAGCAGCCAAGTGGGGGCCAACGTCCTGACTTTC. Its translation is CASSQVGANVLTF.

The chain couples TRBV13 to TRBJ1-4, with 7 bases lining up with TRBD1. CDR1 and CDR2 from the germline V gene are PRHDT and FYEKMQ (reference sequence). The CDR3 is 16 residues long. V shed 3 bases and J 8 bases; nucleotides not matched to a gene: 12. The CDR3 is CASSLREGQVEEKLFF. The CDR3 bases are TGTGCCAGCAGCTTGAGGGAAGGACAGGTGGAAGAAAAACTGTTTTTT.

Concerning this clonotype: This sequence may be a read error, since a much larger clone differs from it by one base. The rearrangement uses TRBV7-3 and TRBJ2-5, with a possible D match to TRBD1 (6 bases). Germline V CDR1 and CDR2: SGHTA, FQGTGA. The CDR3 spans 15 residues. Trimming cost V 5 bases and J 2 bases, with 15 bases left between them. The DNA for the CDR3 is TGTGCCAGCAGCACAGGGCCCGGATTACAAGAGACCCAGTACTTC. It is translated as CASSTGPGLQETQYF.